This T cell receptor beta chain is from a study of blood T cells in healthy people across ages. The CDR3 loop spans 15 amino acids. V gave up 3 bases and J gave up 4 bases, with 13 bases separating them. Per germline, CDR1 SNHLY and CDR2 FYNNEI. A J-beta primer mix and a sample-barcoded 5' primer were used in a second PCR of roughly 6 to 12 cycles. TCRdb reprocessed the 5' RACE reads via MiXCR and lists one record per CDR3 protein. The sample carries about 800,000 distinct CDR3 sequences, about 42% recorded once. The sequence derives from a man older than 75 in good health. V usage is TRBV2 and J usage is TRBJ2-1, with D uncertain. The sequencing sample was made of blood. CDR3 residues: CASSDTLHGYNEQFF. The DNA of the CDR3 is TGTGCCAGCAGTGATACTTTACACGGTTACAATGAGCAGTTCTTC.